The clone carrying this TCR beta chain was seen a few times. Methods used by the authors: Estimation of nucleated cell counts was performed using reference gene primer amplification. Profiled with immunoSEQ multiplex PCR; TCRdb holds only in-frame clones, not every one. D and trimming come from the DNA, and the V and J calls and clone size come from that table. Of around 250,000 clones detected, roughly 80% appear once; the ten largest clones hold 3.4%. The record originates from a study of blood T cell repertoires in COVID-19. Study summary: The United States, Italy and Spain provided the acute and convalescent COVID-19 samples. Nucleic acid was either cDNA or gDNA, and it came from T cells, B-cell-depleted T cells, or PBMCs.

The sequenced sample consisted of peripheral blood. The receptor was isolated from a woman between 18 and 29 years old with acute or convalescent COVID-19.

This CDR3 reads CASSQGREGRYEQYF. CDR3 sequence (DNA): TGCGCCAGCAGCCAAGGTCGGGAGGGCCGATACGAGCAGTACTTC. This chain joins TRBV4-3 and TRBJ2-7; 8 bases are shared with TRBD2. The CDR3 runs 15 residues. The germline V gene encodes CDR1 LGHNA and CDR2 YSLEER. Trimming cost V 1 base and J 4 bases; bases outside gene matches: 6.